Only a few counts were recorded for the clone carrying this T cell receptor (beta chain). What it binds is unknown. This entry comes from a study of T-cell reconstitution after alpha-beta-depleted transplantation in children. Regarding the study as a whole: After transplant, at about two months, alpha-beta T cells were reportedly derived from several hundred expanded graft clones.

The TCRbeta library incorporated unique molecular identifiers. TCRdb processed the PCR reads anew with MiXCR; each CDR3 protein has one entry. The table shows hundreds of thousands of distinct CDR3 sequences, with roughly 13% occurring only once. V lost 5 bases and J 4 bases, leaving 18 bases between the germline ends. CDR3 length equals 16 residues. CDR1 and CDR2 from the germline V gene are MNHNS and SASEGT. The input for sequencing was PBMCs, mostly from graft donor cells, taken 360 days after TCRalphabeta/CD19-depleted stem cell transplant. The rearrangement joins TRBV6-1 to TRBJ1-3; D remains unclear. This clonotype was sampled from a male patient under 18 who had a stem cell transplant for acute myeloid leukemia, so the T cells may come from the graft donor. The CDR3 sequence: CASSHTWEPSGNTIYF. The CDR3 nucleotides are TGTGCCAGCAGTCATACGTGGGAACCTTCAGGAAACACCATATATTTT.